The 19 T cell receptor beta chains below come from one sample, sequenced in a study of T-cell memory formation after mild COVID-19. MiXCR, run by TCRdb on the 5' RACE reads, gives a single entry per CDR3 protein. The sample has about 470,000 distinct CDR3 sequences; roughly 18% are singletons. Sequencing input: PBMCs or a T cell subset sorted from them (not recorded which). Receptors were obtained from an adult woman who had mild COVID-19 (a few samples of this study predate the infection). Cell type and time point are not known.

This clonotype is a singleton in its sample. The chain couples TRBV20-1 to TRBJ1-2; possibly TRBD1 for D (5 bases). CDR3 size: 12 residues. With 3 bases removed from V and 8 bases from J, the gap between germline ends came to 13 bases. CDR1 is DFQATT and CDR2 is SNEGSKA in the germline V gene (reference sequence). CDR3 nucleotides: TGCAGTGCTAGTGACAGACAAAGAGGCTACACCTTC. Protein product: CSASDRQRGYTF.

This clonotype was counted a few times. CDR3 residues: CASAWDRFFGQYF. The CDR3 DNA reads as TGTGCCAGCGCATGGGACCGATTCTTCGGGCAGTACTTC. The gene calls are TRBV27 and TRBJ2-7; D assignment may be TRBD1 or TRBD2 (5 bases each). This CDR3 is built from 13 residues. Germline lookup yields CDR1 MNHEY and CDR2 SMNVEV (reference sequence). V was clipped by 8 bases and J by 9 bases, with 20 bases between them.

This clonotype was seen more than once but under ten times. V is TRBV20-1 and J is TRBJ1-2, with D possibly being TRBD1 (6 bases). Germline CDR1 is DFQATT and CDR2 is SNEGSKA (reference sequence). Trimming took off 3 bases at V and 3 bases at J, with 14 bases between the two ends. The CDR3 consists of 14 residues. DNA of the CDR3: TGCAGTGCTAGGAAGGGGGGAGGTTACTATGGCTACACCTTC. Residues: CSARKGGGYYGYTF.

The V gene is TRBV20-1, the J gene TRBJ2-3; the match to TRBD2 covers 12 bases. V trimming: 2 bases; J trimming: 5 bases; junction bases outside the gene matches: 8. CDR1 is DFQATT and CDR2 is SNEGSKA in the germline V gene (reference sequence). CDR3 size: 16 residues. The CDR3 loop is CSARRGTSGSIDTQYF. In DNA, the CDR3 is TGCAGTGCTAGACGCGGGACTAGCGGGTCTATAGATACGCAGTATTTT.

The chain carries TRBV4-3 and TRBJ2-1; D remains unclear. V was clipped by 0 bases and J by 8 bases, with 11 bases between them. Germline CDR1 LGHNA, CDR2 YSLEER. CDR3 length: 14 residues. The CDR3 DNA sequence: TGCGCCAGCAGCCAAGAAATCTATTCGGATGAGCAGTTCTTC. This codes for CASSQEIYSDEQFF.

V is TRBV4-2 and J is TRBJ2-3; D may be TRBD1 (6 bases). The germline gives CDR1 LGHNA, CDR2 YNFKEQ. The CDR3 length is 14 residues. Trimming took off 4 bases at V and 2 bases at J, with 10 bases between the two ends. Here the CDR3 reads CASSLRDTTDTQYF. The CDR3, as DNA: TGTGCCAGCAGCCTACGGGACACCACAGATACGCAGTATTTT.

This clonotype was counted a few times. V gene TRBV20-1 combines with J gene TRBJ2-7; D perhaps matches TRBD2 (6 bases). This CDR3 spans 13 amino acids. Between the trimmed V and J ends, which lost 1 base and 11 bases, there was a span of 18 bases. Germline-derived CDR1 and CDR2 are DFQATT and SNEGSKA (reference sequence). In nucleotides, the CDR3 is TGCAGTGCTAGAGCGGATGTGTCGACGGGAGAGTACTTC. Encoded protein: CSARADVSTGEYF.

The J gene is TRBJ2-2, the V gene TRBV7-6, with 7 bases lining up with TRBD1. The CDR3 length is 17 residues. CDR1 and CDR2 (germline): SGHVS, FNYEAQ. With 7 bases clipped from V and 2 bases from J, the junction kept 13 bases outside the gene matches. CDR3 bases: TGTGCCAGCACCCCTCCCTCCGGGACAGCAAACACCGGGGAGCTGTTTTTT. Translating gives CASTPPSGTANTGELFF.

The chain is built from TRBV2 and TRBJ1-2, with 10 bases lining up with TRBD1. Germline CDR1 and CDR2: SNHLY and FYNNEI. V was pared by 5 bases and J by 2 bases, with 8 bases of the junction left unmatched. The CDR3 consists of 16 residues. Here the CDR3 reads CASSQSGTGENYGYTF. Here the CDR3 DNA reads TGTGCCAGCAGTCAATCCGGGACAGGGGAGAACTATGGCTACACCTTC.

This clonotype has a handful of counts. The chain links TRBV10-3 to TRBJ2-5; 10 nucleotides match TRBD1. CDR1 and CDR2 from the germline V gene are ENHRY and SYGVKD. The J segment lost 5 bases and the V segment lost 2 bases, leaving 8 bases of the junction unmatched. The CDR3 runs 16 residues. CDR3 DNA sequence: TGTGCCATCAGTGAGGCCCCCGGGACAGGGGAGGAGACCCAGTACTTC. Amino acids: CAISEAPGTGEETQYF.

The chain's CDR3 is CAKTSGGRNDEQYF. The CDR3 bases are TGTGCCAAGACTAGCGGGGGCCGTAATGACGAGCAGTACTTC. V and J are TRBV7-6 and TRBJ2-7; 12 bases match TRBD2. V lost 10 bases, J lost 5 bases, and 9 bases stayed unmatched. CDR1 SGHVS and CDR2 FNYEAQ come from the germline V gene. The CDR3 sequence is 14 residues long.

This clonotype has only a few counts. The chain uses TRBV12-3 or TRBV12-4 and TRBJ1-2, with D possibly matching TRBD1 (5 bases). V shed 7 bases and J shed 0 bases, with 15 bases lying between them. CDR3 length: 15 residues. CDR3: CASTLGGAANYGYTF. As DNA, the CDR3 is TGTGCCAGCACCCTGGGGGGTGCCGCTAACTATGGCTACACCTTC.

V is TRBV11-2 and J is TRBJ2-7, with a weak D call TRBD2 (5 bases). Germline V gene lookup returns CDR1 SGHAT and CDR2 FQNNGV. V was pared by 3 bases and J by 3 bases, with 15 bases between. CDR3 length: 15 residues. CDR3 DNA: TGTGCCAGCAGCTTGGCCGCGGGCGGAAACTACGAGCAGTACTTC. It codes for CASSLAAGGNYEQYF. Filled out from reference TRBV11-2 and TRBJ2-7, the complete variable domain reads EAGVAQSPRYKIIEKRQSVAFWCNPISGHATLYWYQQILGQGPKLLIQFQNNGVVDDSQLPKDRFSAERLKGVDSTLKIQPAKLEDSAVYLCASSLAAGGNYEQYFGPGTRLTVT.

The chain carries TRBV12-3 or TRBV12-4 and TRBJ2-2; 12 bases line up with TRBD2. The CDR3 has 15 residues. V gave up 5 bases and J gave up 4 bases; unmatched junction bases: 2. The CDR3 reads CASSTTSGGTGELFF. The CDR3 nucleotides read TGTGCCAGCAGTACGACTAGCGGGGGCACCGGGGAGCTGTTTTTT.

This clonotype has only a few counts. The rearrangement links TRBV10-3 to TRBJ1-2; TRBD1 is a possible D gene (6 bases). The CDR3 sequence is 16 residues long. V was pared by 4 bases and J by 4 bases, with 19 bases between. From germline, CDR1 is ENHRY and CDR2 SYGVKD. In nucleotides, the CDR3 is TGTGCCATCAGTGTGGGGGGGGCAAATGGAGGCTATGGCTACACCTTC. Translation: CAISVGGANGGYGYTF.

The chain uses TRBV2 and TRBJ1-1; D not resolved. The CDR3 consists of 15 residues. V shed 1 base and J shed 3 bases, with 12 bases lying between them. The V gene's germline CDR1 is SNHLY and CDR2 FYNNEI. The CDR3 nucleotides read TGTGCCAGCAGTGAAGATGAGGGTCTAGACACTGAAGCTTTCTTT. The encoded protein is CASSEDEGLDTEAFF.

This clonotype was observed a few times. The chain is built from TRBV7-8 and TRBJ1-6; D call uncertain. The V gene lost 2 bases and the J gene lost 3 bases, with 8 bases spanning the gap. Germline V lookup: CDR1 SGHVS, CDR2 FQNEAQ. This CDR3 contains 15 residues. CDR3: CASSLSRYYNSPLHF. The CDR3 nucleotides read TGTGCCAGCAGCTTATCCCGTTACTATAATTCACCCCTCCACTTT. The full variable domain, rest sourced from reference TRBV7-8 and TRBJ1-6, is GAGVSQSPRYKVAKRGQDVALRCDPISGHVSLFWYQQALGQGPEFLTYFQNEAQLDKSGLPSDRFFAERPEGSVSTLKIQRTQQEDSAVYLCASSLSRYYNSPLHFGNGTRLTVT.

The chain has TRBV6-5 and TRBJ1-2; a weak D match, TRBD1 (5 bases). CDR1 and CDR2 from the germline V gene are MNHEY and SVGAGI. V was shortened by 11 bases and J by 8 bases, with 18 bases between the two germline ends. This CDR3 region has 12 residues. CDR3 in amino acids: CAAKETGRGYTF. CDR3 DNA: TGTGCCGCCAAAGAGACGGGACGGGGCTACACCTTC.

This clonotype was found a few times. This chain connects TRBV7-9 to TRBJ1-1; D is unclear. Germline V CDR1 and CDR2: SEHNR, FQNEAQ (reference sequence). Deletions cut 5 bases from V and 1 base from J, with 14 bases between. There are 15 residues in the CDR3. CDR3 coding DNA: TGTGCCAGCAGCCCAGGCTATGGCCCGAACACTGAAGCTTTCTTT. Its protein product is CASSPGYGPNTEAFF.